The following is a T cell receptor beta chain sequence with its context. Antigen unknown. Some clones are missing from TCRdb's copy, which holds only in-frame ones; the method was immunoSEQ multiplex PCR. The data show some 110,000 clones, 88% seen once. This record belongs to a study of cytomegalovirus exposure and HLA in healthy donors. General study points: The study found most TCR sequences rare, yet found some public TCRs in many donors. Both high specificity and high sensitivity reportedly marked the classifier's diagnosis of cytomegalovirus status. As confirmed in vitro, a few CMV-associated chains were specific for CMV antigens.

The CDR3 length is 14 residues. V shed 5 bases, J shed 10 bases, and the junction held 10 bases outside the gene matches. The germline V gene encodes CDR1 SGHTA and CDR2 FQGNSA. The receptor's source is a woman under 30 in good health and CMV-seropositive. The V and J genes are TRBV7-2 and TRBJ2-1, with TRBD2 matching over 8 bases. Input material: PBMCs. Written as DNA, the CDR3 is TGTGCCAGCAGCCTACTGGGACTAGTAAACGAGCAGTTCTTC. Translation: CASSLLGLVNEQFF.